The 13 T cell receptor beta chains in this list originate from one sample, sequenced in a study of T cell responses to AZD1222 COVID-19 vaccine. TCRdb's table, derived via immunoSEQ multiplex PCR, lists solely in-frame clones and lacks some. The repertoire consists of about 180,000 clones, with 85% to 90% occurring once and the leading ten covering approximately 7.7%. The starting material was peripheral blood, obtained on day 0 of AZD1222 vaccination. The receptors come from an adult in good health.

This chain connects TRBV3-1 (or the pseudogene TRBV3-2) to TRBJ2-3, with D possibly TRBD1 on 6 matching bases. The germline CDR1 and CDR2 sequences are LGHDT and YNNKEL (reference sequence). The CDR3 contains 15 residues. V dropped 1 base and J dropped 4 bases, with 12 bases sitting between them. The CDR3, as DNA: TGTGCCAGCAGCCAAGGGCAGGGGCGGGCAGATACGCAGTATTTT. Translating gives CASSQGQGRADTQYF.

V usage is TRBV5-1 and J usage is TRBJ1-6, with unresolved D. V shed 0 bases and J shed 3 bases, with 7 bases lying between them. CDR3 length: 15 residues. Germline V gene lookup returns CDR1 SGHRS and CDR2 YFSETQ. CDR3 amino acids: CASSLALDYNSPLHF. In nucleotides, the CDR3 is TGCGCCAGCAGCTTGGCCCTGGACTATAATTCACCCCTCCACTTT.

This clone was detected only a few times. The J gene is TRBJ1-1, the V gene TRBV4-1; D is undetermined. The CDR3 length is 13 residues. Germline CDR1 and CDR2: MGHRA and YSYEKL. V dropped 4 bases and J dropped 1 base, with 7 bases sitting between them. In DNA form, the CDR3 reads TGCGCCAGCAGCCTCACACCGAACACTGAAGCTTTCTTT. Encoded protein: CASSLTPNTEAFF.

The V and J genes are TRBV7-9 and TRBJ2-1; D possibly matches TRBD1 or TRBD2 (5 bases each). Germline CDR1 SEHNR, CDR2 FQNEAQ (reference sequence). This CDR3 has 17 amino acids. The V gene lost 4 bases and the J gene lost 2 bases, with 18 bases spanning the gap. CDR3 in amino acids: CASSSRGGTGTYNEQFF. For the CDR3, the DNA is TGTGCCAGCAGCTCAAGAGGTGGGACGGGGACCTACAATGAGCAGTTCTTC.

This chain joins TRBV3-1 (or the pseudogene TRBV3-2) and TRBJ2-7; 9 nucleotides align to TRBD1. This CDR3 has 15 amino acids. V shed 4 bases and J 2 bases; nucleotides not matched to a gene: 6. The germline V gene has CDR1 LGHDT and CDR2 YNNKEL (reference sequence). The CDR3: CASSPRTGAPYEQYF. The CDR3 region has the DNA TGTGCCAGCAGCCCCAGGACAGGGGCCCCCTACGAGCAGTACTTC.

The rearrangement joins TRBV19 to TRBJ2-1; a weak D match, TRBD2 (5 bases). CDR3 length: 15 residues. V was pared by 5 bases and J by 3 bases, with 14 bases between. Per germline, CDR1 LNHDA and CDR2 SQIVND (reference sequence). CDR3 in DNA: TGTGCCAGTAGTCTCGCGGGTGGGGTCTACAATGAGCAGTTCTTC. This translates into CASSLAGGVYNEQFF.

The chain joins TRBV5-4 to TRBJ1-6, with TRBD1 matching 7 bases. CDR1 is SGHNT and CDR2 is YYREEE in the germline V gene (reference sequence). The trim removed 4 bases at V and 0 bases at J, leaving 10 bases unmatched. There are 18 residues in the CDR3. In DNA, the CDR3 is TGTGCCAGCAGCCAAATTTTCCGGGACAGCTCCTATAATTCACCCCTCCACTTT. This translates into CASSQIFRDSSYNSPLHF.

The rearrangement uses TRBV7-2 and TRBJ1-1, with 7 positions matching TRBD1. The CDR3 totals 15 residues. V dropped 5 bases and J dropped 5; count of bases not matched to a gene: 11. Germline V CDR1 and CDR2: SGHTA, FQGNSA. Here the CDR3 DNA reads TGTGCCAGCAGCGCAAAGGGGGCTTCTCGGACTGAAGCTTTCTTT. Translation: CASSAKGASRTEAFF.

The V and J genes are TRBV18 and TRBJ2-2; 7 bases agree with TRBD1. Per the germline V gene, CDR1 is KGHSH and CDR2 is LQKENI. The J segment lost 0 bases and the V segment lost 0 bases, leaving 7 bases of the junction unmatched. The CDR3 is 18 residues long. The CDR3 nucleotides read TGTGCCAGCTCACCACCAACCGGGACAGCCGCGAACACCGGGGAGCTGTTTTTT. Translated, it gives CASSPPTGTAANTGELFF. Based on the CDR3 plus reference TRBV18 and TRBJ2-2, the full variable domain is NAGVMQNPRHLVRRRGQEARLRCSPMKGHSHVYWYRQLPEEGLKFMVYLQKENIIDESGMPKERFSAEFPKEGPSILRIQQVVRGDSAAYFCASSPPTGTAANTGELFFGEGSRLTVL.

The V and J genes are TRBV20-1 and TRBJ1-6; D unresolved. Germline V CDR1 and CDR2: DFQATT, SNEGSKA (reference sequence). V was clipped by 3 bases and J by 5 bases, with 14 bases between them. The CDR3 has 15 residues. The CDR3 is CSASQSGVDNSPLHF. DNA of the CDR3: TGCAGTGCTAGTCAATCTGGGGTCGATAATTCACCCCTCCACTTT.

This clone was recorded only once. This chain links TRBV19 with TRBJ1-5, with TRBD1 matching 8 bases. Per germline, CDR1 LNHDA and CDR2 SQIVND (reference sequence). After removal of 4 bases from V and 5 bases from J, the junction contained 10 bases not matched to a gene. CDR3 size: 16 residues. The CDR3 reads CASSTSRTGWDQPQHF. In DNA, the CDR3 is TGTGCCAGTAGTACCTCCCGGACAGGGTGGGATCAGCCCCAGCATTTT.

In this sample, this clone turned up a few times. The V call is TRBV14, the J call TRBJ2-2; D remains unclear. Germline CDR1 reads SGHDN; CDR2 reads FVKESK. Trimming took 4 bases from V and 3 from J, leaving 15 bases between them. The CDR3 is made up of 16 amino acids. This CDR3 is CASSPVGGLDTGELFF. The CDR3 DNA sequence: TGTGCCAGCAGCCCTGTCGGTGGGTTGGACACCGGGGAGCTGTTTTTT.

The chain recombines TRBV25-1 with TRBJ2-2; D might be TRBD1 (5 bases). The CDR3 is 14 residues long. The germline V gene has CDR1 MGHDK and CDR2 SYGVNS. The V and J ends lost 3 bases and 4 bases respectively, with 9 bases between them. The CDR3 spells CASSEPGSTGELFF. The CDR3 DNA is TGTGCCAGCAGTGAGCCAGGGTCCACCGGGGAGCTGTTTTTT. The full variable domain, rest sourced from reference TRBV25-1 and TRBJ2-2, is EADIYQTPRYLVIGTGKKITLECSQTMGHDKMYWYQQDPGMELHLIHYSYGVNSTEKGDLSSESTVSRIRTEHFPLTLESARPSHTSQYLCASSEPGSTGELFFGEGSRLTVL.